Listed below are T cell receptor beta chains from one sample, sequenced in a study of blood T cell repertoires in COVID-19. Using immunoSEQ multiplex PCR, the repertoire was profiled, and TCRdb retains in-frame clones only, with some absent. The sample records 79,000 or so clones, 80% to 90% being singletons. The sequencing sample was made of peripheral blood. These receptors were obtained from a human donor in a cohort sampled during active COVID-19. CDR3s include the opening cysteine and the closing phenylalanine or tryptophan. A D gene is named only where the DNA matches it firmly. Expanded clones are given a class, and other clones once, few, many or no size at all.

CDR3aa: CASSPLVAASTDTQYF; j_gene: TRBJ2-3; abundance: .; d_gene: .; v_gene: TRBV7-6
CDR3aa: CASSHPLAGPDSYEQYF; j_gene: TRBJ2-7; abundance: .; d_gene: TRBD2; v_gene: TRBV2
CDR3aa: CASRGRGRGSGELFF; j_gene: TRBJ1-4; abundance: .; d_gene: TRBD1; v_gene: TRBV28
CDR3aa: CASSIKVLGVKSQYF; j_gene: TRBJ2-7; abundance: few; d_gene: .; v_gene: TRBV19
CDR3aa: CASSLAGSHEQYF; j_gene: TRBJ2-7; abundance: .; d_gene: .; v_gene: TRBV14
CDR3aa: CASSPGEGTEAFF; j_gene: TRBJ1-1; abundance: once; d_gene: .; v_gene: TRBV28
CDR3aa: CASSPGTSGSLYEQYF; j_gene: TRBJ2-7; abundance: .; d_gene: TRBD2; v_gene: TRBV5-1
CDR3aa: CASSFGQGIYNEQFF; j_gene: TRBJ2-1; abundance: .; d_gene: TRBD1; v_gene: TRBV7-6
CDR3aa: CASSNYRGSNQPQHF; j_gene: TRBJ1-5; abundance: .; d_gene: TRBD1; v_gene: TRBV19
CDR3aa: CASSPPGNTEAFF; j_gene: TRBJ1-1; abundance: .; d_gene: .; v_gene: TRBV18
CDR3aa: CASSRTGTDTQYF; j_gene: TRBJ2-3; abundance: few; d_gene: TRBD1; v_gene: TRBV7-9
CDR3aa: CASSLGLGGDTQYF; j_gene: TRBJ2-3; abundance: once; d_gene: .; v_gene: TRBV28
CDR3aa: CAWSPSGSSTDTQYF; j_gene: TRBJ2-3; abundance: few; d_gene: TRBD2; v_gene: TRBV30
CDR3aa: CASSQATANYGYTF; j_gene: TRBJ1-2; abundance: .; d_gene: .; v_gene: TRBV4-1
CDR3aa: CASSPTSGIGDTQYF; j_gene: TRBJ2-3; abundance: .; d_gene: TRBD2; v_gene: TRBV9
CDR3aa: CARSLGDTQYF; j_gene: TRBJ2-3; abundance: .; d_gene: .; v_gene: TRBV5-3
CDR3aa: CASSLSPTGPYGYTF; j_gene: TRBJ1-2; abundance: .; d_gene: TRBD1; v_gene: TRBV27
CDR3aa: CASSFVGQGGFTEAFF; j_gene: TRBJ1-1; abundance: once; d_gene: TRBD1; v_gene: TRBV28
CDR3aa: CASSLRQVTYNSPLHF; j_gene: TRBJ1-6; abundance: few; d_gene: .; v_gene: TRBV7-3
CDR3aa: CASRRGGDNYGYTF; j_gene: TRBJ1-2; abundance: .; d_gene: .; v_gene: TRBV28
CDR3aa: CASSLPQGAATEAFF; j_gene: TRBJ1-1; abundance: once; d_gene: TRBD1; v_gene: TRBV28
CDR3aa: CASSVTSDDTGELFF; j_gene: TRBJ2-2; abundance: .; d_gene: TRBD2; v_gene: TRBV6-2/TRBV6-3
CDR3aa: CASSSLAESQETQYF; j_gene: TRBJ2-5; abundance: .; d_gene: TRBD2; v_gene: TRBV5-4
CDR3aa: CASSLWANTEAFF; j_gene: TRBJ1-1; abundance: few; d_gene: .; v_gene: TRBV28
CDR3aa: CASSQERLIAGNEQFF; j_gene: TRBJ2-1; abundance: .; d_gene: TRBD2; v_gene: TRBV4-2
CDR3aa: CASRASGTGGETQYF; j_gene: TRBJ2-5; abundance: .; d_gene: TRBD1; v_gene: TRBV2
CDR3aa: CAWSLTRSTEAFF; j_gene: TRBJ1-1; abundance: .; d_gene: .; v_gene: TRBV30
CDR3aa: CASSPTLMRETTLAKNIQYF; j_gene: TRBJ2-4; abundance: once; d_gene: TRBD2; v_gene: TRBV18
CDR3aa: CASSSGLAFYEQYF; j_gene: TRBJ2-7; abundance: once; d_gene: TRBD2; v_gene: TRBV6-5
CDR3aa: CATSKTGADEQYF; j_gene: TRBJ2-7; abundance: .; d_gene: TRBD1; v_gene: TRBV24-1
CDR3aa: CASTVFGQGKTEAFF; j_gene: TRBJ1-1; abundance: once; d_gene: TRBD1; v_gene: TRBV19
CDR3aa: CASSISNPGLVFYNEQFF; j_gene: TRBJ2-1; abundance: .; d_gene: TRBD2; v_gene: TRBV19
CDR3aa: CASSFWTGGPGETQYF; j_gene: TRBJ2-5; abundance: .; d_gene: .; v_gene: TRBV5-5
CDR3aa: CARNRPQHF; j_gene: TRBJ1-5; abundance: .; d_gene: .; v_gene: TRBV11-3
CDR3aa: CASSSAGPYNEQFF; j_gene: TRBJ2-1; abundance: .; d_gene: .; v_gene: TRBV2
CDR3aa: CASSSPEGVGQPQHF; j_gene: TRBJ1-5; abundance: .; d_gene: .; v_gene: TRBV28
CDR3aa: CASSGLAGLNEQFF; j_gene: TRBJ2-1; abundance: .; d_gene: TRBD2; v_gene: TRBV2
CDR3aa: CASSPRGAGGEQYF; j_gene: TRBJ2-7; abundance: few; d_gene: TRBD2; v_gene: TRBV3-1/TRBV3-2
CDR3aa: CASSLARGYEQYF; j_gene: TRBJ2-7; abundance: .; d_gene: .; v_gene: TRBV28
CDR3aa: CASGYSMGQGSGYTF; j_gene: TRBJ1-2; abundance: .; d_gene: TRBD1; v_gene: TRBV28
CDR3aa: CASSLVGLAGAKNIQYF; j_gene: TRBJ2-4; abundance: .; d_gene: TRBD2; v_gene: TRBV27